The rows below give T cell receptor beta chains drawn from one sample of a study of T cell repertoires in cytomegalovirus infection. TCRdb reprocessed the reads via MiXCR and lists one record per CDR3 protein. The sample records fewer than 950,000 distinct CDR3 sequences, around a third being singletons. No cognate antigen is known for these TCRs. The sample here was cultured CD8+ T cells from PBMCs, taken from culture after CMV antigen stimulation. Receptor source: a human donor in good health (CMV status not recorded). Some clones in this sample may be carry-over from other donors' samples. The CDR3 runs from the conserved cysteine through the conserved F or W. Each record gives: clone size, J gene, V gene, D gene, CDR3 protein. The D gene is left open where the match is weak. Where a row states a size, it is once, few, many or the class of an expanded clone; other rows omit it.

abundance: many
j_gene: TRBJ1-1
v_gene: TRBV6-6
d_gene: .
CDR3aa: CASSPPTDGSTEAFF

abundance: .
j_gene: TRBJ1-1
v_gene: TRBV15
d_gene: .
CDR3aa: CATRTAGLPYTEAFF

abundance: .
j_gene: TRBJ2-1
v_gene: TRBV29-1
d_gene: TRBD1
CDR3aa: CSVLTGESYNEQFF

abundance: .
j_gene: TRBJ1-5
v_gene: TRBV6-1
d_gene: .
CDR3aa: CASSRDFAWSTPRNNQPQHF

abundance: .
j_gene: TRBJ1-5
v_gene: TRBV20-1
d_gene: .
CDR3aa: CSARDGGLNQPQHF

abundance: .
j_gene: TRBJ2-1
v_gene: TRBV9
d_gene: .
CDR3aa: CASSVKGEQFF

abundance: .
j_gene: TRBJ2-2
v_gene: TRBV6-2/TRBV6-3
d_gene: TRBD2
CDR3aa: CASSYSGTSVNTGELFF

abundance: few
j_gene: TRBJ2-3
v_gene: TRBV10-3
d_gene: TRBD2
CDR3aa: CAISESVSGVGDTQYF

abundance: many
j_gene: TRBJ1-1
v_gene: TRBV19
d_gene: .
CDR3aa: CASSIGRGGHPNTEAFF

abundance: few
j_gene: TRBJ1-1
v_gene: TRBV27
d_gene: .
CDR3aa: CASSSLPQGNAGEAFF

abundance: few
j_gene: TRBJ2-1
v_gene: TRBV24-1
d_gene: .
CDR3aa: CATSDSGYNEQFF

abundance: few
j_gene: TRBJ1-1
v_gene: TRBV7-4
d_gene: .
CDR3aa: CASSGSRGAFF

abundance: .
j_gene: TRBJ1-5
v_gene: TRBV4-2
d_gene: TRBD1
CDR3aa: CASSQDSGQGLGQPQHF

abundance: many
j_gene: TRBJ2-5
v_gene: TRBV7-6
d_gene: TRBD1
CDR3aa: CASSPGGRQETQYF

abundance: .
j_gene: TRBJ1-3
v_gene: TRBV7-4
d_gene: TRBD1
CDR3aa: CVTTGSSGNTIYF

abundance: once
j_gene: TRBJ1-5
v_gene: TRBV6-5
d_gene: TRBD1
CDR3aa: CASSSNSGQGSHQPQHF

abundance: few
j_gene: TRBJ2-2
v_gene: TRBV7-9
d_gene: .
CDR3aa: CASTLLGGESGELFF

abundance: .
j_gene: TRBJ1-2
v_gene: TRBV12-3/TRBV12-4
d_gene: .
CDR3aa: CASSLRQGPSGYGYTF

abundance: few
j_gene: TRBJ2-2
v_gene: TRBV7-6
d_gene: .
CDR3aa: CASSLGQILPNTGELFF

abundance: .
j_gene: TRBJ2-2
v_gene: TRBV11-3
d_gene: .
CDR3aa: CASSSFKMGAGELFF

abundance: .
j_gene: TRBJ1-2
v_gene: TRBV12-3/TRBV12-4
d_gene: .
CDR3aa: CASSTPDTFNYGYTF

abundance: .
j_gene: TRBJ2-1
v_gene: TRBV14
d_gene: .
CDR3aa: CASSQDRGASDEQFF